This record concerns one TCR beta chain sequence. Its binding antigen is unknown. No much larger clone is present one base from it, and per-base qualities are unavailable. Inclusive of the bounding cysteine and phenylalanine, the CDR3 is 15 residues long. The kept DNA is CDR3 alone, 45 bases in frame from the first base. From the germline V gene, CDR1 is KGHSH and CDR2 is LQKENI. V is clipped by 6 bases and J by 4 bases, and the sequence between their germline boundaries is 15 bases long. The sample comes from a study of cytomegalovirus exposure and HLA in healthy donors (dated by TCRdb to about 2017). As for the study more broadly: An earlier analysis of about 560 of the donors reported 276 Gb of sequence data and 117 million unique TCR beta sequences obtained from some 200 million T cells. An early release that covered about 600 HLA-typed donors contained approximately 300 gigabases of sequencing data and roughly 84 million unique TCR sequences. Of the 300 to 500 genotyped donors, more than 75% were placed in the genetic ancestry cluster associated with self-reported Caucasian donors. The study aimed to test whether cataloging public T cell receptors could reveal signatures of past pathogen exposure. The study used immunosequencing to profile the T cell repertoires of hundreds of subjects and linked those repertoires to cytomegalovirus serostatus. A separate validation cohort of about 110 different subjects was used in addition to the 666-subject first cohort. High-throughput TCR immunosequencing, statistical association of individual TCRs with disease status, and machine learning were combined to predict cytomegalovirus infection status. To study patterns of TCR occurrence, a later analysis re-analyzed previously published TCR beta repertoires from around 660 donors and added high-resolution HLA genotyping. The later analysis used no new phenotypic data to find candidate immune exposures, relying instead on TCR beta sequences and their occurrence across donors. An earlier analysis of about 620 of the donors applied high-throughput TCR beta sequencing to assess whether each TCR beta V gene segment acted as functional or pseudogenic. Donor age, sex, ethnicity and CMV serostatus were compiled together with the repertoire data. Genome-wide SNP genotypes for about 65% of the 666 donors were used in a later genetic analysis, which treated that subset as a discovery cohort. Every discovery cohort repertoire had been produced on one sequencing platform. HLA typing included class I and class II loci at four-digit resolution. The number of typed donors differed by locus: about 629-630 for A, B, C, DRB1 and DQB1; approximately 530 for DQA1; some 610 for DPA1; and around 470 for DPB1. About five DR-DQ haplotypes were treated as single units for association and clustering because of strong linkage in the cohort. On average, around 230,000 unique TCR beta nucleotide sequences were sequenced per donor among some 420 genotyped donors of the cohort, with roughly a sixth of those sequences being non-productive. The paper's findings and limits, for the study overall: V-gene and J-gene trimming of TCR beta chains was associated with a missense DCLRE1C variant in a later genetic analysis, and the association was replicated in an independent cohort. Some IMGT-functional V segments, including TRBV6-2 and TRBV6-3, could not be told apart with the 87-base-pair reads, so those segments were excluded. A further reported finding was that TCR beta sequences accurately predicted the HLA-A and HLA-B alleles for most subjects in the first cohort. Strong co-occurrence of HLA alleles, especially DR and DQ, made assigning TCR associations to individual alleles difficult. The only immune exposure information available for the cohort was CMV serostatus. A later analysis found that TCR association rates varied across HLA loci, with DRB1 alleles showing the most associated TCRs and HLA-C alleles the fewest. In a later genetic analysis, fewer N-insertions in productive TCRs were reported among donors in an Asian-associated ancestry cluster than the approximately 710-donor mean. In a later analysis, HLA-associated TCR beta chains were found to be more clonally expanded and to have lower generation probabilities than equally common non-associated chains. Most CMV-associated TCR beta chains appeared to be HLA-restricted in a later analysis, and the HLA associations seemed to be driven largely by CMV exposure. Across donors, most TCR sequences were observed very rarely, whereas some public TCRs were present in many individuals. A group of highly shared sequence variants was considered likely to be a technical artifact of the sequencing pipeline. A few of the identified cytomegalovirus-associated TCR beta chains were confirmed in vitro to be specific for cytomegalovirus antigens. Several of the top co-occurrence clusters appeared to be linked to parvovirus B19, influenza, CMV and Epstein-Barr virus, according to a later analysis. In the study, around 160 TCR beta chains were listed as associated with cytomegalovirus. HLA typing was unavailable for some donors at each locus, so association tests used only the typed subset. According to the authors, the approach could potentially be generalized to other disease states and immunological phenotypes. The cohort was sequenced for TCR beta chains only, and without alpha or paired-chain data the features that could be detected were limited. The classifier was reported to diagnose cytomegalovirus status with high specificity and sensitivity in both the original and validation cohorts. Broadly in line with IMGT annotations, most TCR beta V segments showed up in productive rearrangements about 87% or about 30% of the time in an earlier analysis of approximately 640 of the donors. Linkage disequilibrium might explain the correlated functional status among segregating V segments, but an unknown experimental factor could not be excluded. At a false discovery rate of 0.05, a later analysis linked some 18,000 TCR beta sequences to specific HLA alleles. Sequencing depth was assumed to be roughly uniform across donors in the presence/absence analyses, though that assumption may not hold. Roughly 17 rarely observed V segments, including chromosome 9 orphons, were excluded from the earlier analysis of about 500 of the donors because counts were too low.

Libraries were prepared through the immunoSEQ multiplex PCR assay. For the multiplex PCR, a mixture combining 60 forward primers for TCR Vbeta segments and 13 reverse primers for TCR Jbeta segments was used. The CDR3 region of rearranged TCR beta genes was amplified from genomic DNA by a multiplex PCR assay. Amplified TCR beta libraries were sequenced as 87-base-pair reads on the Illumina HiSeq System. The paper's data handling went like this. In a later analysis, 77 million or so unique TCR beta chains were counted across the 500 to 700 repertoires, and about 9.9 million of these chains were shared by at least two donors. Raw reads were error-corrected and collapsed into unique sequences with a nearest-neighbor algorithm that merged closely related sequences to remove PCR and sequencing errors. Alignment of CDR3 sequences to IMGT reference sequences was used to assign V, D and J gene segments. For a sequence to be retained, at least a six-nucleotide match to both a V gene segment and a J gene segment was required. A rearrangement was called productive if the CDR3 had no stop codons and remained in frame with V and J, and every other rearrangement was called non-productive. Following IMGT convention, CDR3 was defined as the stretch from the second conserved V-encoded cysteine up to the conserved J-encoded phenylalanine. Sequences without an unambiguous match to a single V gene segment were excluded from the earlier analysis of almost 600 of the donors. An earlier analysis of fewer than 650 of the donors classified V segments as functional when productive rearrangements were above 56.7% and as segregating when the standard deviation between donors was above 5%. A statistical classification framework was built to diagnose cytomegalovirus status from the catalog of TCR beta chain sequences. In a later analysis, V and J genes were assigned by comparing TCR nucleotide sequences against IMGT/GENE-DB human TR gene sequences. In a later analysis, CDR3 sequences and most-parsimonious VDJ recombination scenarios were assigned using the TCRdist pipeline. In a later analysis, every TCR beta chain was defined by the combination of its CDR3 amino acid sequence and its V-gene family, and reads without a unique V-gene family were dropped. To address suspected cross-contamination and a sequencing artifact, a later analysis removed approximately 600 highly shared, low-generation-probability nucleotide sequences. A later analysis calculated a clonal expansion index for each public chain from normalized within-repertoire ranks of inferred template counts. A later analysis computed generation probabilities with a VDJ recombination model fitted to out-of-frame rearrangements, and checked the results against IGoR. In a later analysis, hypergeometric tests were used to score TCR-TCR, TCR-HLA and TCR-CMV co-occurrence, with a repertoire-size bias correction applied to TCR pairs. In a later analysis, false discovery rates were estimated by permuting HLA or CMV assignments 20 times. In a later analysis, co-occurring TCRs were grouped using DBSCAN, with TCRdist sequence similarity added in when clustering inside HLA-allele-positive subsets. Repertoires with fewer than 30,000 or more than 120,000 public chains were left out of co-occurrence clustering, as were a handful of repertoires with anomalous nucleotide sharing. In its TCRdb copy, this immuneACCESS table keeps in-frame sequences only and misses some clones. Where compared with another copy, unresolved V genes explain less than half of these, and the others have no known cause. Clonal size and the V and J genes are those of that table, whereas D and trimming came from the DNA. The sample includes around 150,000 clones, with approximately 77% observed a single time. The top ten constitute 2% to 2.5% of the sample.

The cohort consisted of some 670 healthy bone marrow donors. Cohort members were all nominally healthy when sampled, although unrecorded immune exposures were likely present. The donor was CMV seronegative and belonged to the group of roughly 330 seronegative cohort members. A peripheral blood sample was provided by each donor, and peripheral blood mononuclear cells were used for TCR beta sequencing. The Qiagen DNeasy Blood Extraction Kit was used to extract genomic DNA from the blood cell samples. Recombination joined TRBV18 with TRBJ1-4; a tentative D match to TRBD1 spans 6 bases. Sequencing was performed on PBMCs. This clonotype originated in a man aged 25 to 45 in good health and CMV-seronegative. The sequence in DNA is TGTGCCAGCTCGCCCCGCAGGGGCGGTAATGAAAAACTGTTTTTT. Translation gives CASSPRRGGNEKLFF.